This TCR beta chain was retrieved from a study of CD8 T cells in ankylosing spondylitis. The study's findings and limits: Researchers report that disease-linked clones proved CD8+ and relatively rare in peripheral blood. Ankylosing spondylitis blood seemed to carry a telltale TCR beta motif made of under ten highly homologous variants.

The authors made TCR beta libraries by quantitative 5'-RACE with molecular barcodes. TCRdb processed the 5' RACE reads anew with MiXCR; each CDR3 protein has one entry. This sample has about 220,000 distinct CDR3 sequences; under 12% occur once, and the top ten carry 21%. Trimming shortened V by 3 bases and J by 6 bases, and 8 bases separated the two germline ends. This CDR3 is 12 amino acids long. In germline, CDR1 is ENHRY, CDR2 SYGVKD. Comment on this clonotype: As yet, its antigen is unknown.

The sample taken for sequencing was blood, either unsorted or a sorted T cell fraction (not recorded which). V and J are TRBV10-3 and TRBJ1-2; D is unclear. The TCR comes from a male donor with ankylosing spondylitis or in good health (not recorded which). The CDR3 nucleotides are TGTGCCATCAGTGAAGTAGTGGATGGCTACACCTTC. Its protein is CAISEVVDGYTF.